Following are 16 T cell receptor beta chains from one sample sequenced in a study of CXCR3-negative and CXCR3-positive naive CD8 T cells (dated by TCRdb to about 2019). The sequencer listed for this sample is NextSeq 550. The Human TCR Profiling Kit (MiLaboratory) was used to prepare UMI-labeled 5' RACE TRB cDNA libraries. TCRdb reprocessed the raw reads; every CDR3 protein sequence is a single record, and DNA is not supplied. The table for this sample lists 100,000 to 150,000 distinct CDR3 sequences. The ten largest clones take up 0.29% of the sample. Material for sequencing was naive CXCR3- CD8+ T cells from blood. The cell subset or site label here, explained by the study, means: CD45RO-CCR7+CD27+CD95- naive CD8+ T cells lacking CXCR3 (TNR3-). The source is a human donor in good health. Some clones in this sample may be carry-over from other donors' samples.

The V call is TRBV27, the J call TRBJ1-2. The CDR3 totals 11 residues. CDR1 is MNHEY and CDR2 is SMNVEV in the germline V gene (reference sequence). CDR3 sequence: CASSSGTGYTF.

J is TRBJ2-7 and V is TRBV28; no DNA is available, so the TRBD1 call from TCRdb remains unchecked. The CDR3 spans 15 residues. Germline V gene data show CDR1 as MDHEN and CDR2 as SYDVKM. The CDR3 is CASSLGQGAWYEQYF.

The chain joins TRBV10-2 to TRBJ2-7. This CDR3 contains 14 residues. Germline V gene sequence: CDR1 WSHSY, CDR2 SAAADI. This chain's CDR3 is CASIATVSSYEQYF.

The genes are TRBV21-1 and TRBJ2-4; checking the TCRdb D call of TRBD1 is not possible without DNA. TRBV21-1 is described as a pseudogene. The CDR3 spans 13 residues. The CDR3 reads CASSKEIGPLQYF.

The chain recombines TRBV11-3 with TRBJ2-3; TCRdb calls TRBD1, which cannot be checked without DNA. The CDR3 totals 13 residues. From germline, CDR1 is SGHNT and CDR2 YENEEA. The CDR3 loop is CASSSRDTDTQYF. Full variable domain (outside the CDR3, taken from reference TRBV11-3 and TRBJ2-3): EAGVVQSPRYKIIEKKQPVAFWCNPISGHNTLYWYLQNLGQGPELLIRYENEEAVDDSQLPKDRFSAERLKGVDSTLKIQPAELGDSAVYLCASSSRDTDTQYFGPGTRLTVL.

The J gene is TRBJ2-7, the V gene TRBV7-9; as DNA is missing, the TRBD1 call by TCRdb cannot be tested. CDR1 and CDR2 (germline): SEHNR, FQNEAQ (reference sequence). The CDR3 is made up of 14 amino acids. The CDR3 sequence is CASSPGGTLRPSYF.

CDR3 sequence reads: CASRADRGYGNTIYF. This rearrangement joins TRBV6-5 to TRBJ1-3; TCRdb's D call of TRBD1 is untestable without DNA. Germline CDR1 and CDR2: MNHEY and SVGAGI. The CDR3 runs 15 residues.

This chain uses TRBV7-7 with TRBJ2-7. The CDR3 covers 14 residues. The germline CDR1 and CDR2 sequences are SSHAT and FNYEAQ (reference sequence). The chain's CDR3 is CASSPSDASYEQYF.

The chain is built from TRBV29-1 and TRBJ2-2. From germline, CDR1 is SQVTM and CDR2 ANQGSEA. The CDR3 spans 13 residues. The CDR3 protein is CSVRDGNTGELFF.

The rearrangement uses TRBV27 and TRBJ2-1; TCRdb lists TRBD2, though no DNA is available to test this call. CDR3 size: 13 residues. Germline assignment: CDR1 MNHEY and CDR2 SMNVEV (reference sequence). This CDR3 is CASVAGSYNEQFF.

The chain is built from TRBV29-1 and TRBJ2-1; TCRdb reports TRBD1, a call that lacks DNA to check it against. The CDR3 sequence is 15 residues long. Germline CDR1 and CDR2: SQVTM and ANQGSEA. The CDR3 protein is CSVIGQGTLADEQFF.

The gene calls are TRBV28 and TRBJ1-2. This CDR3 is 14 amino acids long. CDR1 is MDHEN, CDR2 SYDVKM, per germline. The CDR3 here is CASSFRLTNYGYTF.

The CDR3 spells CASRALTSGPNTGELFF. The chain has TRBV6-5 and TRBJ2-2; TCRdb proposes TRBD2, but this gene call is untestable without DNA. Germline lookup yields CDR1 MNHEY and CDR2 SVGAGI. The CDR3 extends over 17 amino acids.

Here the CDR3 reads CASDRPDNYGYTF. The V gene is TRBV12-3 or TRBV12-4, the J gene TRBJ1-2; TCRdb's D call, TRBD1, is unchecked because there is no DNA. This CDR3 is 13 amino acids long.

This CDR3 is CASSSSKTWGTDTQYF. The gene calls are TRBV6-9 and TRBJ2-3. The CDR3 length is 16 residues. CDR1 and CDR2 from the germline V gene are MNHGY and SVAAGI.

The V call is TRBV15, the J call TRBJ2-7; checking the TCRdb D call of TRBD1 is not possible without DNA. The CDR3 loop spans 17 amino acids. Per the germline V gene, CDR1 is LNHNV and CDR2 is YYDKDF (reference sequence). This CDR3 is CATSSVIPGGRSYEQYF.